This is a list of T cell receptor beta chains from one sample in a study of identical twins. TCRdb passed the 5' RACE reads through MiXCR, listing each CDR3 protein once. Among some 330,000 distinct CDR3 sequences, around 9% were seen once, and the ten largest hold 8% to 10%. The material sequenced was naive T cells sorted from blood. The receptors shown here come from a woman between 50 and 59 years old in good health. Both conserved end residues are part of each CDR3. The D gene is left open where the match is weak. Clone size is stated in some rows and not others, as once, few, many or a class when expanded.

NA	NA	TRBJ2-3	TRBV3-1	TGTGCCAGCAGCCTCCCCGGGAGTGGCACAGATACGCAGTATTTT	CASSLPGSGTDTQYF
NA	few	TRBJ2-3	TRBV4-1	TGCGCCAGCAGCCAAGTGATGAGTACAGATACGCAGTATTTT	CASSQVMSTDTQYF
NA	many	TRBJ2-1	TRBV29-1	TGCAGCGTCCTAGGGGGTAGCGGGCAACAAAATGAGCAGTTCTTC	CSVLGGSGQQNEQFF
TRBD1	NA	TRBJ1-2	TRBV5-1	TGCGCCAGCAGCTTTGAATCACAGGGGGACTATGGCTACACCTTC	CASSFESQGDYGYTF
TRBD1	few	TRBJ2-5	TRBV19	TGTGCCAGCCGAAAATCGGCGCGGACAGGGGAGACCCAGTACTTC	CASRKSARTGETQYF
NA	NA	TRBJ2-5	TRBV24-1	TGTGCCACCAGTGATTTGTTCGGACAGAGAGAGACCCAGTACTTC	CATSDLFGQRETQYF
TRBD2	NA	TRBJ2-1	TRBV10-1	TGCGCCAGCAGTGGGACAACTAGCGACGGGGGGAATGAGCAGTTCTTC	CASSGTTSDGGNEQFF
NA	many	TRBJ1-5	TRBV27	TGTGCCAGCAGTTTAGTGGCAGGGAGCAATCAGCCCCAGCATTTT	CASSLVAGSNQPQHF
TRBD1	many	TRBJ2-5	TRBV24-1	TGTGCCACCAGTGAACCGACAGGGGGACGAGGAGAGACCCAGTACTTC	CATSEPTGGRGETQYF
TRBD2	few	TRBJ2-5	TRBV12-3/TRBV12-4	TGTGCCAGCAGTCCAGCGGGGGGGAGAAAGGGCCAGTACTTC	CASSPAGGRKGQYF
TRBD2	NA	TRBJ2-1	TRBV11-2	TGTGCCACCGGGACTAGCGTCTACAATGAGCAGTTCTTC	CATGTSVYNEQFF
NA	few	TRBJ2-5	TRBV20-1	TGCAGTGCTAGGGAGGGCCGGGAGACCCAGTACTTC	CSAREGRETQYF
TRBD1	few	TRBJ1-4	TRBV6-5	TGTGCCAGCAAACTAGGACAGGGCCGAAATGAAAAACTGTTTTTT	CASKLGQGRNEKLFF
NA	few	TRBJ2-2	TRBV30	TGTGCCTGGAGAGGGGGACCGAACACCGGGGAGCTGTTTTTT	CAWRGGPNTGELFF
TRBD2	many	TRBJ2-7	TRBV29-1	TGCAGCGTTGAAGGTCTAGCGGCCTACGAGCAGTACTTC	CSVEGLAAYEQYF
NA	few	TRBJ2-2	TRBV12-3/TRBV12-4	TGTGCCAGCAGTCAGGACCGCACCGGGGAGCTGTTTTTT	CASSQDRTGELFF
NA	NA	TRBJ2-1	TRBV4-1	TGCGCCAGCAGCCAAGCTTCCGTGGGGTATGACCAGTTCTTC	CASSQASVGYDQFF
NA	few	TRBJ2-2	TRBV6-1	TGTGCCGGCCACGATGCAGGGACGGGGGAGCTGTTTTTT	CAGHDAGTGELFF
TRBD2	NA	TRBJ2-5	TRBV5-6	TGTGCCAGCAGACGAGGACTAGCGGGAGGGCTAAGAGAGACCCAGTACTTC	CASRRGLAGGLRETQYF
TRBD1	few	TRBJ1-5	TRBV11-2	TGTGCCAGCAGCTTAGACGCAGGGGGCTATAGCAATCAGCCCCAGCATTTT	CASSLDAGGYSNQPQHF
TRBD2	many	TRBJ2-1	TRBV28	TGTGCCAGCAGCCCTAATTTGTCTAGCGGACCCTACAATGAGCAGTTCTTC	CASSPNLSSGPYNEQFF
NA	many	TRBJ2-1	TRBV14	TGTGCCAGCAGCCCCCCAGGGAAGGGCAATGAGCAGTTCTTC	CASSPPGKGNEQFF
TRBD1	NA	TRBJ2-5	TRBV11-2	TGTGCCAGCAGCCCCTCCCCGGGACAGGCAACACACCAAGAGACCCAGTACTTC	CASSPSPGQATHQETQYF
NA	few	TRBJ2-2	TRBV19	TGTGCCAGTAGTGGAGGGACAGTTAGCAACACCGGGGACCTGTTTTTT	CASSGGTVSNTGDLFF
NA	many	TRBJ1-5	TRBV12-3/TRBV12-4	TGTGCCAGCAGTTTCTCAGGGAAGAATCAGCCCCAGCATTTT	CASSFSGKNQPQHF
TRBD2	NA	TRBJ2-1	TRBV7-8	TGTGCCAGCAGCCGTTACGAGGCGGGAGTGGCCTACAATGAGCAGTTCTTC	CASSRYEAGVAYNEQFF
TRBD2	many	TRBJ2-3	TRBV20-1	TGCAGTGCTAGAGGGACTAGCGGGGGTCGGACAGATACGCAGTATTTT	CSARGTSGGRTDTQYF
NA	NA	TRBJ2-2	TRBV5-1	TGCGCCAGCAGCTTGGATAGGGAGAACACCGGGGAGCTGTTTTTT	CASSLDRENTGELFF
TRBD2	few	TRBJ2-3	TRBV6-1	TGTGCCAGCATGAGCGGGAGAATGGATACGCAGTATTTT	CASMSGRMDTQYF
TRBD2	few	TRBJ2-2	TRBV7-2	TGTGCCAGCAGCGCCTCTAGCGGGAGAGGGACCGGGGAGCTGTTTTTT	CASSASSGRGTGELFF
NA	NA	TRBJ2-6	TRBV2	TGTGCCAGCAGCAAGGGAGCTAGAGGGGCCAACGTCCTGACTTTC	CASSKGARGANVLTF
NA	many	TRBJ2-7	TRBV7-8	TGTGCCAGCAGCTTAACCAGACAGTTCAACGAGCAGTACTTC	CASSLTRQFNEQYF
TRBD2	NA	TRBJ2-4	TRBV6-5	TGTGCCAGCAAACCGGGAGGGTCCAAAAACATTCAGTACTTC	CASKPGGSKNIQYF
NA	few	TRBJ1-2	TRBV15	TGTGCCACCAGCAGAGGGTCCGGCTATGGCTACACCTTC	CATSRGSGYGYTF
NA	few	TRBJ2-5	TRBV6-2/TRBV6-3	TGTGCCAGCAGTCCCTGGGAAGAGACCCAGTACTTC	CASSPWEETQYF
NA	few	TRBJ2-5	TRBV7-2	TGTGCCAGCAGCTTAGGAGCTTCGTACCAAGAGACCCAGTACTTC	CASSLGASYQETQYF
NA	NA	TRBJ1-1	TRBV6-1	TGTGCCAGCAGGGTGACTCTAAACACTGAAGCTTTCTTT	CASRVTLNTEAFF
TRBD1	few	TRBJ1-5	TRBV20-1	TGCAGTGCTAGAGGACAGGGCCAGCCCCAGCATTTT	CSARGQGQPQHF
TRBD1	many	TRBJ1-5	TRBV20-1	TGCAGTGCCTCACCGGGACAGGGTATTTTGGGTCGTCAGCCCCAGCATTTT	CSASPGQGILGRQPQHF
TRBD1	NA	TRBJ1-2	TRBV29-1	TGCAGCGTTGGGGACAGCCCTAACTATGGCTACACCTTC	CSVGDSPNYGYTF
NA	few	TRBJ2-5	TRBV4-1	TGCGCCAGCAGCCATCGAACGTCCCAAGAGACCCAGTACTTC	CASSHRTSQETQYF
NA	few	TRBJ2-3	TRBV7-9	TGTGCCAGCAGCTTTCCCGAAAGAGGGGGGAGCACAGATACGCAGTATTTT	CASSFPERGGSTDTQYF
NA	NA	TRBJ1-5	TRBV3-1	TGTGCCAGCAGCCTAGGTGCAGGGTATCAGCCCCAGCATTTT	CASSLGAGYQPQHF
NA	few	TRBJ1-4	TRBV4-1	TGCGCCAGCAGCACCTCGGGTAGGGAGCAAGTAGGAAAACTGTTTTTT	CASSTSGREQVGKLFF
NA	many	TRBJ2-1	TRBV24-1	TGTGCCACCAGTGATTTCCGCGCAGGCCGAGGCTCCTACAATGAGCAGTTCTTC	CATSDFRAGRGSYNEQFF
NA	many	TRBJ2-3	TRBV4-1	TGCGCCAGCAGCCACCTTAGCCCAGATACGCAGTATTTT	CASSHLSPDTQYF
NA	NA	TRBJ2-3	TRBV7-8	TGTGCCAGCAGCTCCCGCTGGGAGACAGATACGCAGTATTTT	CASSSRWETDTQYF
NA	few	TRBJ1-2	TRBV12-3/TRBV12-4	TGTGCCAGCAGTTTCGACAGGTTCTCCTATGGCTACACCTTC	CASSFDRFSYGYTF
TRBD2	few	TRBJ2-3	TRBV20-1	TGCAGTGCTAGCCTCCCCGGGAGCGGGAATCGAGGAGATACGCAGTATTTT	CSASLPGSGNRGDTQYF
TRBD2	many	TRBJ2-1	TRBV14	TGTGCCAGCAGATTAGCGGGAGGACTCTACAATGAGCAGTTCTTC	CASRLAGGLYNEQFF
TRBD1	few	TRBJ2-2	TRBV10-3	TGTGCCATCAGTGAGTCGACAGGGGCTGACGGCGGGGAGCTGTTTTTT	CAISESTGADGGELFF
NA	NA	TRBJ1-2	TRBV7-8	TGTGCCAGCAGCCCCCAGACAGAGTACACCTTC	CASSPQTEYTF
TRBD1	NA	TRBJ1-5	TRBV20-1	TGCAGTGCTTCCGACAGGGCAAATCAGCCCCAGCATTTT	CSASDRANQPQHF
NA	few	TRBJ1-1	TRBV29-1	TGCAGCGTTCCCCGGAACACTGAAGCTTTCTTT	CSVPRNTEAFF
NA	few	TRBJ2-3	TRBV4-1	TGCGCCAGCAGCCAAGATCCCGGGGATACGCAGTATTTT	CASSQDPGDTQYF